Shown below are 30 T cell receptor beta chains from a single sample sequenced in a study of T cell clones after liver transplantation. TCRdb's copy holds only in-frame clones and misses some; the assay was immunoSEQ multiplex PCR. Of around 77,000 clones in the sample, about four fifths were seen once. The sample was CD4+ T cells from blood, taken 12 months after liver transplant. The origin of the receptors is a human patient who received a liver transplant. Part of the T cell pool may stem from the graft donor.

The gene calls are TRBV15 and TRBJ2-3, with no clear D. Per the germline V gene, CDR1 is LNHNV and CDR2 is YYDKDF (reference sequence). The CDR3 has 13 residues. Trimming pared 4 bases from V and 4 bases from J, leaving 9 bases between. The CDR3 protein is CATSMRISDTQYF. The CDR3 nucleotides read TGTGCCACCAGCATGCGTATTTCAGATACGCAGTATTTT.

V and J are TRBV28 and TRBJ2-2; possibly TRBD2 for D (7 bases). Germline assignment: CDR1 MDHEN and CDR2 SYDVKM. Trimming stripped 4 bases from V and 5 bases from J, with 17 bases between. The CDR3 consists of 16 residues. CDR3 in amino acids: CASSSPRGGGTGELFF. CDR3 sequence (DNA): TGTGCCAGCAGTTCCCCGAGGGGAGGGGGAACCGGGGAGCTGTTTTTT.

The chain links TRBV6-1 to TRBJ1-5; no reliable D call. The ends were cut back, 5 bases at V and 0 bases at J, with 8 bases in the middle. CDR3 length: 14 residues. Per the germline V gene, CDR1 is MNHNS and CDR2 is SASEGT. The CDR3 DNA is TGTGCCAGCAGTAGACATAATAGCAATCAGCCCCAGCATTTT. Amino acids: CASSRHNSNQPQHF.

The chain joins TRBV6-5 to TRBJ1-2; D not resolved. The CDR3 extends over 13 amino acids. V lost 2 bases, J lost 2 bases, and 6 bases lay in between. Germline CDR1 MNHEY, CDR2 SVGAGI. CDR3 sequence reads: CASSYLQNYGYTF. The CDR3 DNA reads as TGTGCCAGCAGTTACCTACAGAACTATGGCTACACCTTC.

The chain carries TRBV28 and TRBJ2-7; D tentatively reads TRBD1 or TRBD2 (5 bases each). Trimming stripped 3 bases from V and 2 bases from J, with 11 bases between. Germline-derived CDR1 and CDR2 are MDHEN and SYDVKM. The CDR3 sequence is 14 residues long. The CDR3 bases are TGTGCCAGCAGTTTGGGACCTGGGCCCTACGAGCAGTACTTC. As protein: CASSLGPGPYEQYF.

Regarding this clone: This specimen includes other DNA sequences encoding the same CDR3. The V call is TRBV7-6, the J call TRBJ1-3; weak D call: TRBD1 (5 bases). This CDR3 spans 12 amino acids. V was pared by 5 bases and J by 10 bases, with 12 bases between. In germline, CDR1 is SGHVS, CDR2 FNYEAQ. CDR3 protein: CASSPVGGTIYF. As DNA, the CDR3 is TGTGCCAGCAGCCCAGTGGGGGGAACCATATATTTT.

The table lists this clone with a count of one. The rearrangement uses TRBV10-2 and TRBJ2-3; D gene unclear. Germline V gene lookup returns CDR1 WSHSY and CDR2 SAAADI. The V end lost 4 bases, the J end lost 0 bases, and 8 bases lay between the germline ends. This CDR3 has 14 residues. As DNA, the CDR3 is TGCGCCAGCAGTGGGGCAGATAGCACAGATACGCAGTATTTT. This gives the protein CASSGADSTDTQYF.

V usage is TRBV18 and J usage is TRBJ2-1, with TRBD2 matching 9 bases. There are 15 residues in the CDR3. Germline CDR1 KGHSH, CDR2 LQKENI. Trimming removed 6 bases from V and 4 bases from J; junction bases left unmatched: 7. CDR3 nucleotides: TGTGCCAGCTCCCCGACGCTAGCGGGATACAATGAGCAGTTCTTC. Residues: CASSPTLAGYNEQFF.

V usage is TRBV7-9 and J usage is TRBJ1-2; a possible D gene is TRBD1 (5 bases). Trimming shortened V by 5 bases and J by 8 bases, and 18 bases separated the two germline ends. The CDR3 runs to 14 residues. The germline gives CDR1 SEHNR, CDR2 FQNEAQ (reference sequence). CDR3 sequence: CASSPAGTPGGYTF. The CDR3 nucleotides are TGTGCCAGCAGCCCAGCCGGGACCCCGGGCGGCTACACCTTC. The full variable domain, its missing parts supplied by reference TRBV7-9 and TRBJ1-2, is DTGVSQNPRHKITKRGQNVTFRCDPISEHNRLYWYRQTLGQGPEFLTYFQNEAQLEKSRLLSDRFSAERPKGSFSTLEIQRTEQGDSAMYLCASSPAGTPGGYTFGSGTRLTVV.

The CDR3, as DNA: TGTGCCAGTAGTATGGACAGGTATGGGCCTGGGAACACTGAAGCTTTCTTT. Translation gives CASSMDRYGPGNTEAFF. V usage is TRBV19 and J usage is TRBJ1-1, with TRBD1 identical over 7 bases. Germline trimming cut 3 bases from V and 1 base from J; bases unmatched to any gene: 11. Germline V gene data show CDR1 as LNHDA and CDR2 as SQIVND (reference sequence). This CDR3 is built from 17 residues. Based on the CDR3 plus reference TRBV19 and TRBJ1-1, the full variable domain is DGGITQSPKYLFRKEGQNVTLSCEQNLNHDAMYWYRQDPGQGLRLIYYSQIVNDFQKGDIAEGYSVSREKKESFPLTVTSAQKNPTAFYLCASSMDRYGPGNTEAFFGQGTRLTVV.

The rearrangement joins TRBV5-1 to TRBJ2-3; the D call may be TRBD1 or TRBD2 (6 bases each). CDR1 is SGHRS and CDR2 is YFSETQ in the germline V gene. Trimming took off 0 bases at V and 2 bases at J, with 22 bases between the two ends. The CDR3 has 19 amino acids. CDR3 residues: CASSLGGEYRDSSTDTQYF. The DNA of the CDR3 is TGCGCCAGCAGCTTGGGGGGGGAGTACAGGGACTCCTCCACAGATACGCAGTATTTT.

The chain combines TRBV15 with TRBJ1-1; D remains unclear. CDR3 size: 14 residues. V lost 0 bases and J lost 6, with 11 bases in between. From germline, CDR1 is LNHNV and CDR2 YYDKDF (reference sequence). The DNA for the CDR3 is TGTGCCACCAGCAGAGATGGCGTCGCCCCTGAAGCTTTCTTT. Its translation: CATSRDGVAPEAFF. Full variable domain (remainder filled in from reference TRBV15 and TRBJ1-1): DAMVIQNPRYQVTQFGKPVTLSCSQTLNHNVMYWYQQKSSQAPKLLFHYYDKDFNNEADTPDNFQSRRPNTSFCFLDIRSPGLGDTAMYLCATSRDGVAPEAFFGQGTRLTVV.

The gene calls are TRBV7-2 and TRBJ1-1, with 7 nucleotides matching TRBD1. This CDR3 is 15 amino acids long. Trimming took 1 base from V and 5 from J; bases not matched to a gene: 7. CDR1 is SGHTA, CDR2 FQGNSA, per germline. CDR3 bases: TGTGCCAGCAGCTTAGAAGGGGGCGAGGGGACTGAAGCTTTCTTT. As protein: CASSLEGGEGTEAFF.

The genes are TRBV5-1 and TRBJ2-3; 7 bases match TRBD1. After removal of 0 bases from V and 2 bases from J, the junction contained 3 bases not matched to a gene. Germline CDR1 reads SGHRS; CDR2 reads YFSETQ. This CDR3 is built from 15 residues. The CDR3 nucleotides are TGCGCCAGCAGCTTGGGACAGGGATACACAGATACGCAGTATTTT. Its protein product is CASSLGQGYTDTQYF.

This clone turned up a few times. V gene TRBV4-3 combines with J gene TRBJ2-3; possibly TRBD1 for D (5 bases). The CDR3 has 15 residues. From germline, CDR1 is LGHNA and CDR2 YSLEER. Trimming left V 4 bases short and J 1 base short, with 12 bases between. The CDR3 sequence: CASSPSLGRTDTQYF. The DNA for the CDR3 is TGCGCCAGCAGCCCAAGTTTGGGGCGCACAGATACGCAGTATTTT.

The J gene is TRBJ1-2, the V gene TRBV28, with 7 bases lining up with TRBD1. CDR1 and CDR2 (germline): MDHEN, SYDVKM. With 10 bases clipped from V and 11 bases from J, the junction kept 13 bases outside the gene matches. The CDR3 consists of 12 residues. CDR3 region: CATQETGRRYTF. The CDR3 region has the DNA TGTGCCACTCAAGAGACAGGGAGACGTTACACCTTC.

V gene TRBV7-9 combines with J gene TRBJ1-4; perhaps TRBD1 as D (5 bases). V dropped 1 base and J dropped 6 bases, with 9 bases sitting between them. CDR1 and CDR2 from the germline V gene are SEHNR and FQNEAQ (reference sequence). This CDR3 region has 14 residues. CDR3 in DNA: TGTGCCAGCAGCTTAGGGGACTCCCATGAAAAACTGTTTTTT. Translating it yields CASSLGDSHEKLFF.

The J gene is TRBJ2-7, the V gene TRBV7-2, with D uncertain. Germline values: CDR1 SGHTA, CDR2 FQGNSA. Trimming took off 2 bases at V and 0 bases at J, with 8 bases between the two ends. This CDR3 spans 14 amino acids. This CDR3 reads CASSLIKGSYEQYF. CDR3 nucleotides: TGTGCCAGCAGCTTAATAAAAGGCTCCTACGAGCAGTACTTC.

The chain links TRBV15 to TRBJ2-7; 7 bases are a match to TRBD1. This CDR3 contains 15 residues. The J segment lost 3 bases and the V segment lost 0 bases, leaving 5 bases of the junction unmatched. Germline CDR1 and CDR2: LNHNV and YYDKDF (reference sequence). The CDR3 spells CATSRDYRGFYEQYF. CDR3 bases: TGTGCCACCAGCAGAGATTACAGGGGCTTCTACGAGCAGTACTTC.

This clone showed up just a few times. The chain combines TRBV5-1 with TRBJ2-7, with TRBD2 matching over 8 bases. Germline CDR1 is SGHRS and CDR2 is YFSETQ. CDR3 size: 15 residues. Trimming removed 4 bases from V and 0 bases from J; junction bases left unmatched: 6. The CDR3 loop reads CASSPFAGGSYEQYF. As DNA, the CDR3 is TGCGCCAGCAGCCCCTTTGCGGGAGGCTCCTACGAGCAGTACTTC. The complete variable domain, with remaining parts taken from reference TRBV5-1 and TRBJ2-7, reads KAGVTQTPRYLIKTRGQQVTLSCSPISGHRSVSWYQQTPGQGLQFLFEYFSETQRNKGNFPGRFSGRQFSNSRSEMNVSTLELGDSALYLCASSPFAGGSYEQYFGPGTRLTVT.

The V and J genes are TRBV18 and TRBJ1-5; D may be TRBD1 (5 bases). Trimming removed 2 bases at V and 5 bases at J, with 7 bases between. Germline V gene sequence: CDR1 KGHSH, CDR2 LQKENI. The CDR3 covers 13 residues. The CDR3 DNA is TGTGCCAGCTCACCATTAGGGGATCAGCCCCAGCATTTT. Translated, it gives CASSPLGDQPQHF.

This clone has more than one count but fewer than ten. The chain uses TRBV18 and TRBJ2-7; D not resolved. This CDR3 region has 14 residues. The V and J ends lost 2 bases and 1 base respectively, with 9 bases between them. Germline CDR1 is KGHSH and CDR2 is LQKENI. In nucleotides, the CDR3 is TGTGCCAGCTCACCATTCCAGAATTCCTACGAGCAGTACTTC. Encoded protein: CASSPFQNSYEQYF.

The chain joins TRBV9 to TRBJ1-1; D gene uncertain. CDR3 length: 13 residues. V was trimmed by 9 bases and J by 0 bases, leaving 12 bases between them. Germline V gene data show CDR1 as SGDLS and CDR2 as YYNGEE. CDR3 amino acids: CATTRLLNTEAFF. The CDR3 bases are TGTGCCACCACCAGACTCCTGAACACTGAAGCTTTCTTT.

This chain joins TRBV7-6 and TRBJ2-3; 9 nucleotides align to TRBD2. Per the germline V gene, CDR1 is SGHVS and CDR2 is FNYEAQ. J was trimmed by 3 bases and V by 1 base; bases with no gene match: 5. This CDR3 spans 16 amino acids. DNA of the CDR3: TGTGCCAGCAGCTTAGAAAGCGGGAGGACGACAGATACGCAGTATTTT. This translates into CASSLESGRTTDTQYF. The full variable domain, rest sourced from reference TRBV7-6 and TRBJ2-3, is GAGVSQSPRYKVTKRGQDVALRCDPISGHVSLYWYRQALGQGPEFLTYFNYEAQQDKSGLPNDRFSAERPEGSISTLTIQRTEQRDSAMYRCASSLESGRTTDTQYFGPGTRLTVL.

This clone appeared once. The chain couples TRBV7-2 to TRBJ2-1; the match to TRBD2 covers 9 bases. CDR1 SGHTA and CDR2 FQGNSA come from the germline V gene. CDR3 length equals 15 residues. V lost 6 bases and J lost 8; bases outside the gene matches: 11. Here the CDR3 reads CASSFGLAGADEQFF. CDR3 bases: TGTGCCAGCAGTTTTGGGTTAGCGGGAGCTGATGAGCAGTTCTTC. Filled out from reference TRBV7-2 and TRBJ2-1, the complete variable domain reads GAGVSQSPSNKVTEKGKDVELRCDPISGHTALYWYRQSLGQGLEFLIYFQGNSAPDKSGLPSDRFSAERTGGSVSTLTIQRTQQEDSAVYLCASSFGLAGADEQFFGPGTRLTVL.

The chain has TRBV4-1 and TRBJ2-3; tentative D call: TRBD2 (6 bases). Germline CDR1 MGHRA, CDR2 YSYEKL. This CDR3 contains 15 residues. Trimming took off 4 bases at V and 0 bases at J, with 11 bases between the two ends. CDR3 nucleotide sequence: TGCGCCAGCAGCCCCCGGGACTGGAGCACAGATACGCAGTATTTT. Its translation is CASSPRDWSTDTQYF.

The count of this clone is one. The chain carries TRBV9 and TRBJ2-3; TRBD1 might be the D (6 bases). The V gene lost 0 bases and the J gene lost 3 bases, with 8 bases spanning the gap. Germline CDR1 reads SGDLS; CDR2 reads YYNGEE. The CDR3 has 14 residues. In DNA form, the CDR3 reads TGTGCCAGCAGCGTAGCGCAGGGGACAGATACGCAGTATTTT. The encoded protein is CASSVAQGTDTQYF. Full variable domain (missing parts from reference TRBV9 and TRBJ2-3): DSGVTQTPKHLITATGQRVTLRCSPRSGDLSVYWYQQSLDQGLQFLIQYYNGEERAKGNILERFSAQQFPDLHSELNLSSLELGDSALYFCASSVAQGTDTQYFGPGTRLTVL.

As DNA, the CDR3 is TGTGCCAGCAGCTTAGCCACTAGCGGGGTGGCCGGGGAGCTGTTTTTT. This encodes CASSLATSGVAGELFF. The rearrangement joins TRBV7-9 to TRBJ2-2, with 10 bases lining up with TRBD2. The CDR3 loop spans 16 amino acids. The V and J ends lost 0 bases and 6 bases, in that order; junction bases with no gene match: 4. The germline V gene has CDR1 SEHNR and CDR2 FQNEAQ (reference sequence). Supplemented by reference TRBV7-9 and TRBJ2-2, the full variable domain reads DTGVSQNPRHKITKRGQNVTFRCDPISEHNRLYWYRQTLGQGPEFLTYFQNEAQLEKSRLLSDRFSAERPKGSFSTLEIQRTEQGDSAMYLCASSLATSGVAGELFFGEGSRLTVL.

J is TRBJ2-3 and V is TRBV7-9; no firm D call. The germline V gene has CDR1 SEHNR and CDR2 FQNEAQ (reference sequence). The CDR3 has 13 amino acids. Trimming left V 5 bases short and J 10 bases short, with 16 bases between. The DNA of the CDR3 is TGTGCCAGCAGCCCGCGAGAGTCAGGTTCGCAGTATTTT. Residues: CASSPRESGSQYF. The variable domain in full, completed from reference TRBV7-9 and TRBJ2-3, reads DTGVSQNPRHKITKRGQNVTFRCDPISEHNRLYWYRQTLGQGPEFLTYFQNEAQLEKSRLLSDRFSAERPKGSFSTLEIQRTEQGDSAMYLCASSPRESGSQYFGPGTRLTVL.

This chain uses TRBV5-1 with TRBJ1-1; 8 bases match TRBD1. The germline CDR1 and CDR2 sequences are SGHRS and YFSETQ. This CDR3 region has 13 residues. With V trimmed by 5 bases and J by 3 bases, 3 bases remained unmatched. The CDR3 reads CASSKGQDTEAFF. CDR3 DNA: TGCGCCAGCAGTAAGGGACAGGACACTGAAGCTTTCTTT. Combining the CDR3 with reference TRBV5-1 and TRBJ1-1 gives the whole variable domain KAGVTQTPRYLIKTRGQQVTLSCSPISGHRSVSWYQQTPGQGLQFLFEYFSETQRNKGNFPGRFSGRQFSNSRSEMNVSTLELGDSALYLCASSKGQDTEAFFGQGTRLTVV.